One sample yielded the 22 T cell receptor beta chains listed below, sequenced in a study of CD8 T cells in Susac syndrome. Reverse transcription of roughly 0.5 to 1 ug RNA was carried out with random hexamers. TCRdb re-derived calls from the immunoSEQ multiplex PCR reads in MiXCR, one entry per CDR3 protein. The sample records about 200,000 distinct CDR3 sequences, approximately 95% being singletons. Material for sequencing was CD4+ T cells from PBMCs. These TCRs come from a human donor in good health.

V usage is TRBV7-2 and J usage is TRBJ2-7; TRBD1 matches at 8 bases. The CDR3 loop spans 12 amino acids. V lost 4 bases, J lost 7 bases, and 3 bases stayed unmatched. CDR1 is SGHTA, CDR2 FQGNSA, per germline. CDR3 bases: TGTGCCAGCAGCTCGACAGGGGCAGAGCAGTACTTC. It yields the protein CASSSTGAEQYF. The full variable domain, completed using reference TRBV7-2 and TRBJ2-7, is GAGVSQSPSNKVTEKGKDVELRCDPISGHTALYWYRQSLGQGLEFLIYFQGNSAPDKSGLPSDRFSAERTGGSVSTLTIQRTQQEDSAVYLCASSSTGAEQYFGPGTRLTVT.

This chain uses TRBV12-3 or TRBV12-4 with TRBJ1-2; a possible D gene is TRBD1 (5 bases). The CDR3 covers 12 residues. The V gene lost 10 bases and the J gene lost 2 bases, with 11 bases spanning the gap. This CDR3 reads CATGGNNYGYTF. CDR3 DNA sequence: TGTGCCACTGGGGGGAACAACTATGGCTACACCTTC.

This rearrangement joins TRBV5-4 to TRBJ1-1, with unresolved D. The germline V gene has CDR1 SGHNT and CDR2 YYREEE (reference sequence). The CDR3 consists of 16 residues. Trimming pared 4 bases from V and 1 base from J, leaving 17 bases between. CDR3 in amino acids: CASSPSQRAANTEAFF. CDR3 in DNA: TGTGCCAGCAGCCCATCCCAAAGAGCCGCGAACACTGAAGCTTTCTTT. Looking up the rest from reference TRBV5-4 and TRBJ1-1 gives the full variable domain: ETGVTQSPTHLIKTRGQQVTLRCSSQSGHNTVSWYQQALGQGPQFIFQYYREEENGRGNFPPRFSGLQFPNYSSELNVNALELDDSALYLCASSPSQRAANTEAFFGQGTRLTVV.

The CDR3 DNA follows: TGCGCCAGCAGCCAACACGACAGACCCGGGGACTATGGCTACACCTTC. Its protein is CASSQHDRPGDYGYTF. The rearrangement links TRBV4-3 to TRBJ1-2; D is possibly TRBD1 (5 bases). This CDR3 spans 16 amino acids. Germline lookup yields CDR1 LGHNA and CDR2 YSLEER. V lost 2 bases and J lost 3, with 16 bases in between.

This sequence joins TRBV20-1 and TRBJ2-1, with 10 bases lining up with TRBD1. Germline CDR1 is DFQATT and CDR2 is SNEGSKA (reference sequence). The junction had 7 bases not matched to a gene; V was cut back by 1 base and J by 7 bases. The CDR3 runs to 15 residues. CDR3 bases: TGCAGTGCTAGAGCCGGGACAGGGGTAGGGAATGAGCAGTTCTTC. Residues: CSARAGTGVGNEQFF.

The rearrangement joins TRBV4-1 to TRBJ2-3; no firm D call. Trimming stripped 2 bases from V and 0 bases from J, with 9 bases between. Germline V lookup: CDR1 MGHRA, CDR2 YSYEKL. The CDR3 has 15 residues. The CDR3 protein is CASSQRTSSTDTQYF. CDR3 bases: TGCGCCAGCAGCCAAAGGACCTCTAGCACAGATACGCAGTATTTT.

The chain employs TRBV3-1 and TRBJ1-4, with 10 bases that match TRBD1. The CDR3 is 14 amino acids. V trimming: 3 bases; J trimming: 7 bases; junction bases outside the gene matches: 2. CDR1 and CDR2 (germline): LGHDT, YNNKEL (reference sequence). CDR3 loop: CASSQWTGGEKLFF. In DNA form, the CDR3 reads TGTGCCAGCAGCCAGTGGACAGGGGGTGAAAAACTGTTTTTT.

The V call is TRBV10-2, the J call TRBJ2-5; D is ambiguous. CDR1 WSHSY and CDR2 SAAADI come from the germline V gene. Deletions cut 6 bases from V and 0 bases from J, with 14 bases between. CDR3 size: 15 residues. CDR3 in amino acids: CASSQDGRYQETQYF. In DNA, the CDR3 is TGCGCCAGCAGCCAGGACGGGCGGTACCAAGAGACCCAGTACTTC.

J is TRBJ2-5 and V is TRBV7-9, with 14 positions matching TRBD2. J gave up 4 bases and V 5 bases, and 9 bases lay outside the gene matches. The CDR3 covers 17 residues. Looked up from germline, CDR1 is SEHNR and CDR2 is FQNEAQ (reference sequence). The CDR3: CASSPGTSGGRAETQYF. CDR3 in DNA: TGTGCCAGCAGCCCAGGGACTAGCGGGGGCCGGGCAGAGACCCAGTACTTC.

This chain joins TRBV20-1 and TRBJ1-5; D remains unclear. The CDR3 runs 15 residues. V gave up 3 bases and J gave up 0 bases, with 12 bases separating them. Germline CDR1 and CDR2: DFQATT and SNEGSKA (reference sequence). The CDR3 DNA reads TGCAGTGCTAGTGGTCGTTCTTATAGCAATCAGCCCCAGCATTTT. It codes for CSASGRSYSNQPQHF.

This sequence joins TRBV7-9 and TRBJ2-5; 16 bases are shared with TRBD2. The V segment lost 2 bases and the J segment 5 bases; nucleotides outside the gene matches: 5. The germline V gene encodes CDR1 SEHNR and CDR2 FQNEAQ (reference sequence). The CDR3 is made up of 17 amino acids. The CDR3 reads CASSLPGLAGGWETQYF. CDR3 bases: TGTGCCAGCAGCTTACCGGGACTAGCGGGAGGGTGGGAGACCCAGTACTTC. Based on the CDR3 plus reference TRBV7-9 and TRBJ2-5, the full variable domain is DTGVSQNPRHKITKRGQNVTFRCDPISEHNRLYWYRQTLGQGPEFLTYFQNEAQLEKSRLLSDRFSAERPKGSFSTLEIQRTEQGDSAMYLCASSLPGLAGGWETQYFGPGTRLLVL.

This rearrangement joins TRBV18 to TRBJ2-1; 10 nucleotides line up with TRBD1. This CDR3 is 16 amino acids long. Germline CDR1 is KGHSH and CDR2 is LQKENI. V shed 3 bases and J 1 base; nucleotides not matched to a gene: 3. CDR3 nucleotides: TGTGCCAGCTCACCTGACAGGGGGCTTTCCTACAATGAGCAGTTCTTC. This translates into CASSPDRGLSYNEQFF. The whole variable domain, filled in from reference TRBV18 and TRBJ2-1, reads NAGVMQNPRHLVRRRGQEARLRCSPMKGHSHVYWYRQLPEEGLKFMVYLQKENIIDESGMPKERFSAEFPKEGPSILRIQQVVRGDSAAYFCASSPDRGLSYNEQFFGPGTRLTVL.

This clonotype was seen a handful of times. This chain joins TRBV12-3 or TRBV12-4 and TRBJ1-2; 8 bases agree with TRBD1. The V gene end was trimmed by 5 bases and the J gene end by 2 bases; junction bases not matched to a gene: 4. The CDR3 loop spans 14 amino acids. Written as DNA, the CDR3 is TGTGCCAGCAGTCCAGGGGGCGCGAACTATGGCTACACCTTC. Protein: CASSPGGANYGYTF.

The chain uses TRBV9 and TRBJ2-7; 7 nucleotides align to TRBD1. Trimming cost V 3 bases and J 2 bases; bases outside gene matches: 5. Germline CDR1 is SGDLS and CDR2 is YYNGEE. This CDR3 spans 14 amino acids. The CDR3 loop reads CASSDRDSTYEQYF. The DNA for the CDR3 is TGTGCCAGCAGCGACCGGGACAGCACCTACGAGCAGTACTTC.

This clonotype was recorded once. The CDR3 region has the DNA TGTGCCAGCAGCCAAGGGCCTAGGTCTTCAGGGGGCAATGAGCAGTTCTTC. As protein: CASSQGPRSSGGNEQFF. The chain links TRBV14 to TRBJ2-1; TRBD1 matches 7 bases. This CDR3 spans 17 amino acids. Germline lookup yields CDR1 SGHDN and CDR2 FVKESK. V was clipped by 1 base and J by 6 bases; unmatched bases: 12.

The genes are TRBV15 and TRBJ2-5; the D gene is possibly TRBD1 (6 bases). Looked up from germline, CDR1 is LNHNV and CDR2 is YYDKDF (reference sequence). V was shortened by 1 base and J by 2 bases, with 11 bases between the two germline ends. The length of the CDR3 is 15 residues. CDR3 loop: CATSRAGRGQETQYF. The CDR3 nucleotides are TGTGCCACCAGCAGAGCGGGCAGGGGACAAGAGACCCAGTACTTC.

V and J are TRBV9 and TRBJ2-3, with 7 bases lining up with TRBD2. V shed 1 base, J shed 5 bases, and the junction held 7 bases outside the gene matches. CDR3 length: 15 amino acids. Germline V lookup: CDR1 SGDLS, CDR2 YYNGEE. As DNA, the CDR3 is TGTGCCAGCAGCGTACCTAGCGGTGCGGGAGATACGCAGTATTTT. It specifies CASSVPSGAGDTQYF.

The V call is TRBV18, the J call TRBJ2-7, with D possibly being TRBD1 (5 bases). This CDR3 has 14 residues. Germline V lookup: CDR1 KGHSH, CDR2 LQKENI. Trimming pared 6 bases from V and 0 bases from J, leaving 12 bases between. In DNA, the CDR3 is TGTGCCAGCTCTCAGGGCTTGAGCTCCTACGAGCAGTACTTC. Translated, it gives CASSQGLSSYEQYF.

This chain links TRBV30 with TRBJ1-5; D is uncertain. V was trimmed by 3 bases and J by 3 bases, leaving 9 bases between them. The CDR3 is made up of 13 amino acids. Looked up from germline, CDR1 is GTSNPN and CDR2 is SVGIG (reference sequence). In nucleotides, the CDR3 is TGTGCCTGGAGAGCAGATTACAATCAGCCCCAGCATTTT. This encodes CAWRADYNQPQHF.

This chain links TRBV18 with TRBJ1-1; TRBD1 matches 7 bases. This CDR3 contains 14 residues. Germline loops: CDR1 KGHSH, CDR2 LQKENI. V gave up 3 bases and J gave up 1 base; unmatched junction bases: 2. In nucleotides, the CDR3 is TGTGCCAGCTCACCCGACAGGGAGAACACTGAAGCTTTCTTT. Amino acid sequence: CASSPDRENTEAFF.

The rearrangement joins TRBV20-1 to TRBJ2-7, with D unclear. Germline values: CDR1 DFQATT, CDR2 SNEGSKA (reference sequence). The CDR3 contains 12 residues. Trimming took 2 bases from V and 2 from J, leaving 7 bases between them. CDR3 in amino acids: CSARTPTYEQYV. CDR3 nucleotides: TGCAGTGCTAGAACGCCAACCTACGAGCAGTACGTC.

The DNA for the CDR3 is TGTGCCAGCAGTTTAGTCCATCAGCCCCAGCATTTT. Its protein product is CASSLVHQPQHF. The chain uses TRBV28 and TRBJ1-5; D gene unclear. The CDR3 has 12 residues. Germline CDR1 is MDHEN and CDR2 is SYDVKM. V was shortened by 2 bases and J by 5 bases, with 4 bases between the two germline ends.